This is a list of T cell receptor beta chains from one sample in a study of PD-L1 blockade in urothelial cancer. Using immunoSEQ multiplex PCR, the repertoire was profiled, and TCRdb retains in-frame clones only, with some absent. Among about 30,000 clones listed, approximately 87% were seen once. The specimen comprised PBMCs, sampled around atezolizumab (anti-PD-L1) treatment. The receptor source for this set is a man aged 50 to 59 with urothelial cancer. The CDR3 runs from the conserved cysteine through the conserved F or W. A D gene is named only where the DNA matches it firmly. Clone sizes are given selectively: once, few, many, or a class where the clone is expanded.

J: TRBJ1-5
size: -
V: TRBV19
D: TRBD1
DNA: TGTGCCAGTGACGATGCTCGGACAGGTTCTAGCAATCAGCCCCAGCATTTT
CDR3: CASDDARTGSSNQPQHF

J: TRBJ1-2
size: -
V: TRBV18
D: -
DNA: TGTGCCAGCTCACCAAGGATATTGGAGGGATATGGCTACACCTTC
CDR3: CASSPRILEGYGYTF

J: TRBJ1-4
size: -
V: TRBV5-6
D: -
DNA: TGTGCCAGCAGCTTACAGGGTTTTGATGAAAAACTGTTTTTT
CDR3: CASSLQGFDEKLFF

J: TRBJ2-7
size: -
V: TRBV27
D: TRBD2
DNA: TGTGCCAGCACCTACAGCGGGAGGGGAGAGCAGTACTTC
CDR3: CASTYSGRGEQYF

J: TRBJ2-7
size: -
V: TRBV6-4
D: TRBD2
DNA: TGTGCCAGCAGTGACACTAGCGGGAGTTACGAGCAGTACTTC
CDR3: CASSDTSGSYEQYF

J: TRBJ2-4
size: -
V: TRBV19
D: TRBD1
DNA: TGTGCCAGTAACGACCGGGACAGAAAAAACATTCAGTACTTC
CDR3: CASNDRDRKNIQYF

J: TRBJ1-3
size: -
V: TRBV28
D: -
DNA: TGTGCCAGCAGTTTCGGTATACCTGGAAACACCATATATTTT
CDR3: CASSFGIPGNTIYF

J: TRBJ2-2
size: -
V: TRBV9
D: -
DNA: TGTGCCAGCAGCGACGACCAAGGGGTCAACACCGGGGAGCTGTTTTTT
CDR3: CASSDDQGVNTGELFF

J: TRBJ1-2
size: -
V: TRBV27
D: -
DNA: TGTGCCAGCAGTCCCCTTCCTACCGATAACTATGGCTACACCTTC
CDR3: CASSPLPTDNYGYTF

J: TRBJ2-5
size: once
V: TRBV19
D: TRBD2
DNA: TGTGCCGCCGGGACTAGCGGGAGTACTTTTGAGACCCAGTACTTC
CDR3: CAAGTSGSTFETQYF

J: TRBJ1-1
size: -
V: TRBV5-4
D: -
DNA: TGTGCCAGCAGCTTGGCTATTTTTGGTGAGGCGGGGGAGACTGAAGCTTTCTTT
CDR3: CASSLAIFGEAGETEAFF

J: TRBJ1-2
size: -
V: TRBV5-1
D: TRBD1
DNA: TGCGCCAGCAGCTTGTGGGGTCGGACAGGGGATGATGGCTACACCTTC
CDR3: CASSLWGRTGDDGYTF

J: TRBJ2-2
size: -
V: TRBV5-1
D: TRBD2
DNA: TGCGCCAGCAGCGAAGACGGGACTAGGAGTTTCGGGGAGCTGTTTTTT
CDR3: CASSEDGTRSFGELFF

J: TRBJ2-7
size: -
V: TRBV7-2
D: TRBD1
DNA: TGTGCCAGCAGGACAGGGACCTACGAGCAGTACTTC
CDR3: CASRTGTYEQYF

J: TRBJ1-1
size: once
V: TRBV5-8
D: TRBD1
DNA: TGTGCCAGCAGCTTGGCATTGACAGGGTCGAACACTGAAGCTTTCTTT
CDR3: CASSLALTGSNTEAFF

J: TRBJ2-3
size: few
V: TRBV7-3
D: TRBD2
DNA: TGTGCCAGCAGCCTGCTGGGTAGCGGGGGCCCGGCAGATACGCAGTATTTT
CDR3: CASSLLGSGGPADTQYF

J: TRBJ2-5
size: -
V: TRBV7-9
D: TRBD2
DNA: TGTGCCAGCAGCCCCCTGACTAGCGGGGGGGATGAGACCCAGTACTTC
CDR3: CASSPLTSGGDETQYF

J: TRBJ2-1
size: -
V: TRBV10-3
D: TRBD2
DNA: TGTGCCATCAGTGAGAAACTAAGGCTAGCGGGGAATAACAATGAGCAGTTCTTC
CDR3: CAISEKLRLAGNNNEQFF

J: TRBJ2-3
size: -
V: TRBV4-1
D: TRBD1
DNA: TGCGCCAGCAGCGCCAGGACAGGGCGTAGCACAGATACGCAGTATTTT
CDR3: CASSARTGRSTDTQYF

J: TRBJ1-4
size: -
V: TRBV5-6
D: TRBD1
DNA: TGTGCCAGCAGCTCCCTGGGACAGCACCCTTTAACTAATGAAAAACTGTTTTTT
CDR3: CASSSLGQHPLTNEKLFF

J: TRBJ1-2
size: -
V: TRBV5-5
D: -
DNA: TGTGCCAGCAGCCCGGGACTGCTCTATGGCTACACCTTC
CDR3: CASSPGLLYGYTF

J: TRBJ2-2
size: -
V: TRBV9
D: -
DNA: TGTGCCAGCAGCGCCGGGACTGCGAACACCGGGGAGCTGTTTTTT
CDR3: CASSAGTANTGELFF

J: TRBJ1-6
size: few
V: TRBV5-6
D: TRBD1
DNA: TGTGCCAGCAGCTTGGGGCAGGGGGAATATTCACCCCTCCACTTT
CDR3: CASSLGQGEYSPLHF

J: TRBJ2-1
size: -
V: TRBV4-3
D: TRBD2
DNA: TGCGCCAGCAGCCCCCAGCGGGAAGTCAATGAGCAGTTCTTC
CDR3: CASSPQREVNEQFF